This T cell receptor (beta chain) was obtained from a study of blood T cell repertoires in COVID-19. Across the whole study: Samples came from the United States, Italy and Spain, spanning acute and convalescent COVID-19. T cells, B-cell-depleted T cells, or PBMCs supplied cDNA or gDNA.

In the authors' workflow: Reference gene primer amplification gave estimated nucleated cell counts. The method was immunoSEQ multiplex PCR; TCRdb's version includes in-frame clones alone and lacks a portion of them. V and J calls and clone size come straight from that table; D and trimming were deduced from the DNA. The sample lists around 80,000 clones; around 90% were seen once. V was trimmed by 4 bases and J by 7 bases, leaving 11 bases between them. There are 12 residues in the CDR3. Germline CDR1 and CDR2: SQVTM and ANQGSEA. This clonotype was obtained from a human donor in a cohort sampled during active COVID-19. The chain has TRBV29-1 and TRBJ2-4, with D perhaps matching TRBD1 (7 bases). Sequenced material: peripheral blood. The CDR3 DNA is TGCAGCGTTGTCTCAGGGGGGAACATTCAGTACTTC. Amino acids: CSVVSGGNIQYF.